The 13 T cell receptor beta chains reported below all come from one sample, sequenced in a study of beta chain features in type 1 diabetes. Expressed TCRB transcripts were sequenced after all isolated RNA was converted to cDNA. The protocol was immunoSEQ multiplex PCR, while the TCRdb copy is restricted to in-frame clones and leaves out a portion. The sample holds approximately 250,000 clones, approximately 14% seen once. Sample: naive CD4+ T cells from blood. The origin of the receptors is a woman in her forties in good health.

This clone has a handful of counts. The V gene is TRBV7-2, the J gene TRBJ2-7; possibly TRBD2 for D (6 bases). This CDR3 contains 13 residues. The ends were cut back, 6 bases at V and 2 bases at J, with 11 bases in the middle. Germline loops: CDR1 SGHTA, CDR2 FQGNSA. The CDR3 region has the DNA TGTGCCAGCAGTAACGGGGGAACCTACGAGCAGTACTTC. Amino acids: CASSNGGTYEQYF.

The gene calls are TRBV7-8 and TRBJ2-2, with TRBD1 matching over 8 bases. CDR3 size: 16 residues. Losses at the gene ends were 5 bases for V and 0 bases for J; bases not matched to a gene: 5. The germline CDR1 and CDR2 sequences are SGHVS and FQNEAQ. CDR3 DNA: TGTGCCAGCAGCCGAACGACAGGGGCGAACACCGGGGAGCTGTTTTTT. Its protein is CASSRTTGANTGELFF.

This clone has more than one count but fewer than ten. The chain recombines TRBV5-1 with TRBJ2-5, with 11 positions matching TRBD2. V dropped 2 bases and J dropped 5; count of bases not matched to a gene: 11. The CDR3 contains 17 residues. CDR1 is SGHRS and CDR2 is YFSETQ in the germline V gene. The CDR3 reads CASSLRLAGGQVETQYF. Here the CDR3 DNA reads TGCGCCAGCAGCTTAAGGCTAGCGGGGGGCCAGGTGGAGACCCAGTACTTC.

J is TRBJ1-4 and V is TRBV7-9; TRBD1 might be the D (6 bases). Germline V gene sequence: CDR1 SEHNR, CDR2 FQNEAQ (reference sequence). The CDR3 loop spans 16 amino acids. V lost 0 bases and J 3 bases, leaving 11 bases between the germline ends. The DNA for the CDR3 is TGTGCCAGCAGCTTAGCCGACAGGTTGCCTAATGAAAAACTGTTTTTT. This translates into CASSLADRLPNEKLFF.

This clone was seen only a few times. The J gene is TRBJ2-3, the V gene TRBV6-5, with 7 bases matching TRBD1. V dropped 6 bases and J dropped 3; count of bases not matched to a gene: 6. In germline, CDR1 is MNHEY, CDR2 SVGAGI. CDR3 length: 14 residues. This CDR3 is CASRATGLTDTQYF. The DNA for the CDR3 is TGTGCCAGCAGGGCGACAGGGCTAACAGATACGCAGTATTTT.

The genes are TRBV6-5 and TRBJ2-5; TRBD1 aligns across 10 bases. The J call may be incorrect, as the DNA end agrees better with TRBJ2-7. Germline values: CDR1 MNHEY, CDR2 SVGAGI. CDR3 length equals 16 residues. CDR3 nucleotides: TGTGCCAGCAGTTTGACAGGGGGCGCGCAATCCTACGAGCAGTACTTC. It is translated as CASSLTGGAQSYEQYF.

This rearrangement joins TRBV2 to TRBJ1-6; D is possibly TRBD1 (6 bases). Trimming cost V 6 bases and J 9 bases, with 21 bases left between them. The germline V gene encodes CDR1 SNHLY and CDR2 FYNNEI. The CDR3 covers 16 residues. CDR3 residues: CASSIIQGSGGSPLHF. In DNA form, the CDR3 reads TGTGCCAGCAGCATCATACAGGGTTCGGGTGGTTCACCCCTCCACTTT.

The gene calls are TRBV7-6 and TRBJ2-7; 9 bases are shared with TRBD2. CDR3 length: 13 amino acids. Germline lookup yields CDR1 SGHVS and CDR2 FNYEAQ. Losses at the gene ends were 10 bases for V and 3 bases for J; bases not matched to a gene: 7. CDR3 loop: CATGGGVGYEQYF. The CDR3 DNA reads TGTGCCACCGGCGGGGGGGTAGGCTACGAGCAGTACTTC.

This clone was counted only a few times. DNA of the CDR3: TGTGCCAGCAGGGCTGGACTAGCGGGGTCCTACGAGCAGTACTTC. This translates into CASRAGLAGSYEQYF. The chain joins TRBV6-5 to TRBJ2-7; 12 nucleotides line up with TRBD2. The J segment lost 1 base and the V segment lost 6 bases, leaving 4 bases of the junction unmatched. From germline, CDR1 is MNHEY and CDR2 SVGAGI. The length of the CDR3 is 15 residues.

The chain joins TRBV9 to TRBJ2-6, with D unresolved. The germline V gene has CDR1 SGDLS and CDR2 YYNGEE. The CDR3 consists of 14 residues. Trimming took off 3 bases at V and 0 bases at J, with 4 bases between the two ends. CDR3 loop: CASSAPSGANVLTF. Written as DNA, the CDR3 is TGTGCCAGCAGCGCTCCCTCTGGGGCCAACGTCCTGACTTTC.

This clone was counted a few times. V and J are TRBV27 and TRBJ2-7, with 8 bases identical to TRBD1. Unmatched junction bases numbered 7, after V lost 5 bases and J lost 4 bases. There are 14 residues in the CDR3. Germline values: CDR1 MNHEY, CDR2 SMNVEV (reference sequence). CDR3 sequence (DNA): TGTGCCAGCAGTAGGGCAGGGGGCAAGTACGAGCAGTACTTC. Its protein product is CASSRAGGKYEQYF.

This clone was counted a few times. V usage is TRBV6-4 and J usage is TRBJ2-1, with D unclear. The CDR3 contains 14 residues. Germline loops: CDR1 MRHNA, CDR2 SNTAGT. With 4 bases removed from V and 9 bases from J, the gap between germline ends came to 16 bases. The CDR3 region is CASSARGGDGEQFF. CDR3 nucleotides: TGTGCCAGCAGTGCTAGAGGTGGAGATGGTGAGCAGTTCTTC.

This sequence joins TRBV7-2 and TRBJ2-3; 10 bases match TRBD2. Germline CDR1 is SGHTA and CDR2 is FQGNSA. This CDR3 comprises 17 residues. The J segment lost 5 bases and the V segment lost 4 bases, leaving 12 bases of the junction unmatched. The CDR3 region has the DNA TGTGCCAGCAGCTCCTCGGGGAGCGGGGGGGCCAGAGATACGCAGTATTTT. It specifies CASSSSGSGGARDTQYF.